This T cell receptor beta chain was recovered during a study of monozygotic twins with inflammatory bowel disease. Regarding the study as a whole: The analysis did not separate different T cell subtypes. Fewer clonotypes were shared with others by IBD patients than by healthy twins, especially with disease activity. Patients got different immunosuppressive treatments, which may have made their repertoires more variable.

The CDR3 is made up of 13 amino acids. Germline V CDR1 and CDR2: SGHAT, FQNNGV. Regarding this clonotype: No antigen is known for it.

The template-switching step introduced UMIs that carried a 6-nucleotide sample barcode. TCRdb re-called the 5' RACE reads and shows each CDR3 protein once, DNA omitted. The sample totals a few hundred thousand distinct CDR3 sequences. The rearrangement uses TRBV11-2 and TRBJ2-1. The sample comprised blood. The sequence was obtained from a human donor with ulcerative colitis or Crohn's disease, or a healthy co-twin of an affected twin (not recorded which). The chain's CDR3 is CASSPMAYNEQFF.